The 31 T cell receptor beta chains below all came from one sample that was sequenced in a study of cytomegalovirus exposure and HLA in healthy donors. It was with 60 Vbeta and 13 Jbeta primers that the PCR ran. Some clones are missing from TCRdb's copy, which holds only in-frame ones; the method was immunoSEQ multiplex PCR. The sample lists approximately 180,000 clones, about 12% occurring once. The material sequenced was PBMCs. These receptors all come from a man in his fifties in good health and CMV-seropositive.

The rearrangement links TRBV7-8 to TRBJ1-2; D is unresolved. The CDR3 has 13 residues. V shed 3 bases and J shed 6 bases, with 11 bases lying between them. The V gene's germline CDR1 is SGHVS and CDR2 FQNEAQ. CDR3: CASSFDYVDGYTF. The CDR3 coding sequence is TGTGCCAGCAGCTTCGACTACGTCGATGGCTACACCTTC.

The chain links TRBV19 to TRBJ1-2; 8 nucleotides align to TRBD1. This CDR3 is 13 amino acids long. CDR1 and CDR2 (germline): LNHDA, SQIVND (reference sequence). The trim removed 6 bases at V and 4 bases at J, leaving 4 bases unmatched. The chain's CDR3 is CASSRTGPYGYTF. CDR3 sequence (DNA): TGTGCCAGTAGCAGGACAGGGCCCTATGGCTACACCTTC.

This rearrangement joins TRBV2 to TRBJ2-7, with 8 positions matching TRBD1. V gave up 4 bases and J gave up 7 bases; unmatched junction bases: 3. This CDR3 is 12 amino acids long. Germline V gene lookup returns CDR1 SNHLY and CDR2 FYNNEI. The CDR3 region is CASSGQGNEQYF. Written as DNA, the CDR3 is TGTGCCAGCAGTGGACAGGGGAATGAGCAGTACTTC.

This chain links TRBV28 with TRBJ1-5; 10 positions match TRBD1. V was clipped by 7 bases and J by 7 bases; unmatched bases: 10. In germline, CDR1 is MDHEN, CDR2 SYDVKM. This CDR3 has 15 amino acids. CDR3 sequence reads: CASKPGTGVFQPQHF. The CDR3 region has the DNA TGTGCCAGCAAACCCGGGACAGGGGTCTTCCAGCCCCAGCATTTT. Full variable domain (remainder filled in from reference TRBV28 and TRBJ1-5): DVKVTQSSRYLVKRTGEKVFLECVQDMDHENMFWYRQDPGLGLRLIYFSYDVKMKEKGDIPEGYSVSREKKERFSLILESASTNQTSMYLCASKPGTGVFQPQHFGDGTRLSIL.

The chain employs TRBV5-8 and TRBJ2-7; the D gene is possibly TRBD1 (6 bases). Trimming cost V 2 bases and J 6 bases, with 12 bases left between them. This CDR3 is built from 13 residues. Per germline, CDR1 SGHTS and CDR2 YDEGEE. The CDR3 reads CASSFEQGFEQYF. In DNA, the CDR3 is TGTGCCAGCAGCTTTGAACAGGGCTTCGAGCAGTACTTC. The full variable domain, with the rest looked up from reference TRBV5-8 and TRBJ2-7, is EAGVTQSPTHLIKTRGQQATLRCSPISGHTSVYWYQQALGLGLQFLLWYDEGEERNRGNFPPRFSGRQFPNYSSELNVNALELEDSALYLCASSFEQGFEQYFGPGTRLTVT.

CDR3: CASSPDSGRRAEAFF. CDR3 sequence (DNA): TGTGCCAGCAGCCCCGACTCGGGGCGGAGGGCTGAAGCTTTCTTT. This chain connects TRBV5-6 to TRBJ1-1; D possibly corresponds to TRBD1 (5 bases). V was cut by 4 bases and J by 6 bases, with 19 bases left in between. Looked up from germline, CDR1 is SGHDT and CDR2 is YYEEEE. This CDR3 contains 15 residues.

This chain uses TRBV2 with TRBJ2-2, with 7 bases matching TRBD1. The CDR3 covers 16 residues. J was trimmed by 3 bases and V by 0 bases; bases with no gene match: 4. Germline V gene lookup returns CDR1 SNHLY and CDR2 FYNNEI. CDR3 protein: CASSEARDRDTGELFF. The CDR3 DNA sequence: TGTGCCAGCAGTGAAGCGCGTGACAGGGACACCGGGGAGCTGTTTTTT.

This clone was recorded a few times. V and J are TRBV11-3 and TRBJ2-7; TRBD1 agrees at 11 bases. CDR1 is SGHNT, CDR2 YENEEA, per germline. CDR3 length equals 14 residues. The J segment lost 6 bases and the V segment lost 4 bases, leaving 5 bases of the junction unmatched. CDR3 bases: TGTGCCAGCAGCTCCGGGACAGGGGGTGGCGAGCAGTACGTC. Its protein is CASSSGTGGGEQYV.

The V gene is TRBV4-3, the J gene TRBJ1-1, with TRBD1 matching 7 bases. CDR3 length equals 18 residues. With V trimmed by 5 bases and J by 6 bases, 21 bases remained unmatched. The germline V gene encodes CDR1 LGHNA and CDR2 YSLEER. CDR3 sequence (DNA): TGCGCCAGCAGCTCGACCCCTCCCCGGGACAGAGAAAATGCTGAAGCTTTCTTT. This translates into CASSSTPPRDRENAEAFF.

This clone was detected only a few times. The chain employs TRBV7-8 and TRBJ2-3; 7 bases fit TRBD2. There are 14 residues in the CDR3. With V trimmed by 3 bases and J by 2 bases, 2 bases remained unmatched. Germline CDR1 is SGHVS and CDR2 is FQNEAQ. The CDR3, as DNA: TGTGCCAGCAGCTTTGGGACTAACACAGATACGCAGTATTTT. Amino acid sequence: CASSFGTNTDTQYF. Full variable domain (missing parts from reference TRBV7-8 and TRBJ2-3): GAGVSQSPRYKVAKRGQDVALRCDPISGHVSLFWYQQALGQGPEFLTYFQNEAQLDKSGLPSDRFFAERPEGSVSTLKIQRTQQEDSAVYLCASSFGTNTDTQYFGPGTRLTVL.

This clone was counted only a few times. V is TRBV7-9 and J is TRBJ2-1; D is perhaps TRBD1 (5 bases). V was trimmed by 8 bases and J by 2 bases, leaving 13 bases between them. The CDR3 runs to 14 residues. Germline CDR1 SEHNR, CDR2 FQNEAQ (reference sequence). CDR3 residues: CASRRSGTYNEQFF. The DNA for the CDR3 is TGTGCCAGCCGAAGGTCAGGGACCTACAATGAGCAGTTCTTC.

The gene calls are TRBV5-1 and TRBJ1-4, with 11 bases fitting TRBD1. Looked up from germline, CDR1 is SGHRS and CDR2 is YFSETQ. CDR3 length: 15 amino acids. V lost 4 bases, J lost 3 bases, and 2 bases stayed unmatched. The CDR3 nucleotides are TGCGCCAGCAGCCTGGGACAGGGGGCTAATGAAAAACTGTTTTTT. Encoded protein: CASSLGQGANEKLFF.

The chain employs TRBV5-1 and TRBJ1-2; 10 nucleotides agree with TRBD1. The CDR3 totals 15 residues. In germline, CDR1 is SGHRS, CDR2 YFSETQ. V dropped 4 bases and J dropped 3; count of bases not matched to a gene: 6. The CDR3 is CASSQGQGLHYGYTF. CDR3 coding DNA: TGCGCCAGCAGCCAGGGACAGGGGTTACACTATGGCTACACCTTC.

CDR3 sequence: CASSADRVGGYTF. The DNA of the CDR3 is TGCGCCAGCAGCGCGGACAGGGTGGGTGGCTACACCTTC. The V call is TRBV5-1, the J call TRBJ1-2; 8 nucleotides line up with TRBD1. Unmatched junction bases numbered 6, after V lost 4 bases and J lost 7 bases. Germline V gives CDR1 SGHRS, CDR2 YFSETQ. The CDR3 runs 13 residues.

In this sample, this clone turned up a few times. The J gene is TRBJ2-1, the V gene TRBV5-6, with D perhaps TRBD2 (7 bases). Trimming shortened V by 2 bases and J by 1 base, and 10 bases separated the two germline ends. In germline, CDR1 is SGHDT, CDR2 YYEEEE. This CDR3 is 15 amino acids long. In DNA, the CDR3 is TGTGCCAGCAGCTTAGGGGGGGGATCCTACAATGAGCAGTTCTTC. Encoded protein: CASSLGGGSYNEQFF.

The table lists this clone with a few counts. The rearrangement joins TRBV30 to TRBJ2-2, with 9 bases lining up with TRBD2. Germline values: CDR1 GTSNPN, CDR2 SVGIG (reference sequence). V shed 6 bases and J 4 bases; nucleotides not matched to a gene: 12. The CDR3 is 16 residues long. The DNA of the CDR3 is TGTGCCTGCCCCAGAAGGTGGCGGGGGGGCACCGGGGAGCTGTTTTTT. This gives the protein CACPRRWRGGTGELFF.

This clone was observed a handful of times. The CDR3 region is CASSFPTGGNYEQYF. Written as DNA, the CDR3 is TGTGCCAGCAGCTTTCCCACAGGGGGTAACTACGAGCAGTACTTC. V is TRBV11-1 and J is TRBJ2-7; 8 bases agree with TRBD1. The germline gives CDR1 SGHAT, CDR2 FQDESV (reference sequence). Trimming cost V 3 bases and J 3 bases; bases outside gene matches: 7. The CDR3 runs 15 residues.

This clone has just a few counts. The V call is TRBV15, the J call TRBJ2-2; tentative D call: TRBD1 (6 bases). Per germline, CDR1 LNHNV and CDR2 YYDKDF (reference sequence). The CDR3 is 16 amino acids. The ends were cut back, 3 bases at V and 5 bases at J, with 16 bases in the middle. The CDR3 nucleotides are TGTGCCACCAGCAGTTTCCCACAGGGTCGGACCGGGGAGCTGTTTTTT. Amino acids: CATSSFPQGRTGELFF.

The chain employs TRBV30 and TRBJ1-3; D unresolved. CDR1 and CDR2 from the germline V gene are GTSNPN and SVGIG (reference sequence). The V and J ends lost 4 bases and 0 bases respectively, with 4 bases between them. The CDR3 totals 12 residues. CDR3 sequence reads: CAWTVSGNTIYF. The CDR3 nucleotides read TGTGCCTGGACAGTCTCTGGAAACACCATATATTTT.

The DNA for the CDR3 is TGTGCCAGCTCACCCACCGGTGGGGCAGTTGGGGAAAAACTGTTTTTT. It yields the protein CASSPTGGAVGEKLFF. This chain uses TRBV18 with TRBJ1-4; TRBD1 might be the D (5 bases). Trimming cost V 3 bases and J 8 bases, with 19 bases left between them. The germline V gene has CDR1 KGHSH and CDR2 LQKENI. This CDR3 comprises 16 residues.

The gene calls are TRBV16 and TRBJ2-1, with 8 nucleotides matching TRBD2. The CDR3 consists of 15 residues. The J segment lost 9 bases and the V segment lost 4 bases, leaving 11 bases of the junction unmatched. Germline CDR1 reads KGHSY; CDR2 reads FQNENV. The CDR3 DNA is TGTGCCAGCAGCCCCTCCGGGGGGGTTTTTCGTGAGCAGTTCTTC. Translation: CASSPSGGVFREQFF.

Note on this clone: The germline gene is not matched at one end of the junction; a read error may be the cause. The chain combines TRBV19 with TRBJ2-6; 7 bases are a match to TRBD2. The CDR3 has 18 residues. The germline gives CDR1 LNHDA, CDR2 SQIVND (reference sequence). This CDR3 reads CASSIPGRGLTGANVPTF. CDR3 DNA: TGTGCCAGTAGTATACCGGGGAGGGGACTAACTGGGGCCAACGTCCCGACTTTC.

This clone was observed a single time. The V gene is TRBV11-2, the J gene TRBJ2-2; D is unclear. Germline V gives CDR1 SGHAT, CDR2 FQNNGV. CDR3 length: 16 amino acids. V lost 2 bases and J lost 6, with 16 bases in between. The CDR3 loop is CASSLKITVGAGELFF. Here the CDR3 DNA reads TGTGCCAGCAGCTTAAAGATCACAGTTGGTGCCGGGGAGCTGTTTTTT.

V is TRBV20-1 and J is TRBJ2-5, with D possibly TRBD1 on 5 matching bases. This CDR3 comprises 11 residues. Germline CDR1 and CDR2: DFQATT and SNEGSKA (reference sequence). The CDR3 spells CSPGFGETQYF. The CDR3 DNA reads TGCAGCCCAGGGTTCGGGGAGACCCAGTACTTC.

This clone was seen more than once but under ten times. Here the CDR3 reads CASIRTGDIQETQYF. The CDR3 bases are TGTGCCAGCATTAGGACAGGGGATATCCAAGAGACCCAGTACTTC. The chain uses TRBV2 and TRBJ2-5; 9 bases are shared with TRBD1. The CDR3 has 15 amino acids. V was pared by 7 bases and J by 1 base, with 7 bases of the junction left unmatched. Per the germline V gene, CDR1 is SNHLY and CDR2 is FYNNEI.

CDR3 DNA sequence: TGCGCCAGCAGCTTGGTTCTAGCGGGGGGAGGGGAGCAGTTCTTC. Residues: CASSLVLAGGGEQFF. The chain has TRBV5-1 and TRBJ2-1; 11 bases line up with TRBD2. The germline gives CDR1 SGHRS, CDR2 YFSETQ. The CDR3 length is 15 residues. V shed 0 bases, J shed 10 bases, and the junction held 6 bases outside the gene matches.

V gene TRBV5-6 combines with J gene TRBJ1-2; TRBD1 aligns across 8 bases. CDR3 size: 14 residues. The trim removed 2 bases at V and 8 bases at J, leaving 8 bases unmatched. Germline CDR1 is SGHDT and CDR2 is YYEEEE. CDR3 in DNA: TGTGCCAGCAGCTTAGTTAGGGACAGGCGAGGCTACACCTTC. Translation gives CASSLVRDRRGYTF.

This clone was picked up a small number of times. The V and J genes are TRBV6-1 and TRBJ2-1; 13 bases align to TRBD2. The CDR3 is made up of 15 amino acids. CDR1 and CDR2 from the germline V gene are MNHNS and SASEGT. The V segment lost 7 bases and the J segment 4 bases; nucleotides outside the gene matches: 4. CDR3 loop: CASITTSGGYNEQFF. The CDR3 nucleotides read TGTGCCAGCATTACGACTAGCGGGGGGTACAATGAGCAGTTCTTC.

This clone was detected a few times. The chain employs TRBV19 and TRBJ1-2; 10 bases align to TRBD1. Germline V gives CDR1 LNHDA, CDR2 SQIVND (reference sequence). The CDR3 loop spans 16 amino acids. The V and J ends lost 1 base and 4 bases, in that order; junction bases with no gene match: 6. In nucleotides, the CDR3 is TGTGCCAGTAGTATAGGGGGGACAGGGGACCCCTATGGCTACACCTTC. This translates into CASSIGGTGDPYGYTF.

This clone showed up just a few times. The V and J genes are TRBV7-2 and TRBJ2-2; D possibly corresponds to TRBD1 (6 bases). V lost 5 bases to trimming and J lost 1 base, with 11 bases between them. Germline V gene sequence: CDR1 SGHTA, CDR2 FQGNSA. The CDR3 sequence is 15 residues long. The CDR3 DNA follows: TGTGCCAGCAGCCCCGGGACACTGAACACCGGGGAGCTGTTTTTT. Protein sequence: CASSPGTLNTGELFF.

This clone has a handful of counts. V gene TRBV5-4 combines with J gene TRBJ1-1; D unclear. Between the trimmed V and J ends, which lost 2 bases and 0 bases, there was a span of 5 bases. The CDR3 is 13 amino acids. Germline values: CDR1 SGHNT, CDR2 YYREEE (reference sequence). The CDR3 spells CASSFELNTEAFF. The DNA for the CDR3 is TGTGCCAGCAGCTTCGAGTTGAACACTGAAGCTTTCTTT.